Presented here are 9 T cell receptor beta chains from one specimen sequenced in a study of CD8+ T cells in alopecia areata. The sample's treatment: oral pan-JAK inhibitor, 5-10 mg twice daily. Sequencing relied on a cDNA template that was reverse transcribed from extracted RNA. Sequenced by immunoSEQ multiplex PCR; TCRdb stores in-frame clones only, minus some. The profile shows 150,000 or so clones, approximately 59% of them singletons. Sequenced here: CD4+ T cells sorted from blood, sampled at week 56, from a patient treated with tofacitinib. The source of these receptors is a human donor with alopecia areata.

Notes on this clone: The identical CDR3 is also encoded by other nucleotide sequences in the sample. The chain combines TRBV29-1 with TRBJ1-2, with 7 bases identical to TRBD1. Germline assignment: CDR1 SQVTM and CDR2 ANQGSEA. The CDR3 length is 11 residues. With 6 bases clipped from V and 8 bases from J, the junction kept 6 bases outside the gene matches. The CDR3 loop reads CSVLTGKGYTF. CDR3 DNA: TGCAGCGTACTGACAGGGAAAGGCTACACCTTC.

CDR3 protein: CATSRPGQGAEKLFF. CDR3 nucleotides: TGTGCCACCAGCAGACCGGGACAGGGAGCCGAAAAACTGTTTTTT. V usage is TRBV15 and J usage is TRBJ1-4; 9 bases fit TRBD1. Per germline, CDR1 LNHNV and CDR2 YYDKDF (reference sequence). V shed 2 bases and J 8 bases; nucleotides not matched to a gene: 6. The CDR3 is made up of 15 amino acids.

The rearrangement uses TRBV15 and TRBJ2-3; D might be TRBD1 (6 bases). This CDR3 is built from 15 residues. Germline CDR1 is LNHNV and CDR2 is YYDKDF (reference sequence). V was pared by 0 bases and J by 4 bases, with 11 bases between. The CDR3 sequence is CATSRDPRGADTQYF. In DNA form, the CDR3 reads TGTGCCACCAGCAGAGATCCCAGGGGCGCAGATACGCAGTATTTT.

This clone came up a few times. This chain links TRBV29-1 with TRBJ1-1; D call uncertain. From germline, CDR1 is SQVTM and CDR2 ANQGSEA. V lost 6 bases, J lost 8 bases, and 19 bases lay in between. CDR3 length equals 13 residues. CDR3 region: CSVAKGTMGEAFF. CDR3 bases: TGCAGCGTCGCCAAGGGCACCATGGGGGAAGCTTTCTTT.

In its sample, this clone was seen a few times. This chain uses TRBV30 with TRBJ1-1; D is uncertain. CDR1 is GTSNPN and CDR2 is SVGIG in the germline V gene (reference sequence). The CDR3 spans 11 residues. Trimming removed 5 bases at V and 10 bases at J, with 14 bases between. CDR3 region: CAWVMEPGAFF. The CDR3 nucleotides read TGTGCCTGGGTCATGGAGCCGGGAGCTTTCTTT.

This sequence joins TRBV11-1 and TRBJ2-6; TRBD1 is a possible D gene (5 bases). V lost 3 bases and J 4 bases, leaving 10 bases between the germline ends. In germline, CDR1 is SGHAT, CDR2 FQDESV (reference sequence). The CDR3 is 15 amino acids. CDR3 region: CASSFGRAGANVLTF. CDR3 DNA sequence: TGTGCCAGCAGCTTCGGCAGGGCGGGGGCCAACGTCCTGACTTTC.

The chain has TRBV30 and TRBJ2-2, with 9 bases fitting TRBD1. The CDR3 has 16 residues. The germline V gene encodes CDR1 GTSNPN and CDR2 SVGIG (reference sequence). V shed 3 bases and J 6 bases; nucleotides not matched to a gene: 11. CDR3 residues: CAWRHGDRVIPGELFF. Here the CDR3 DNA reads TGTGCCTGGAGGCACGGGGACAGGGTTATACCCGGGGAGCTGTTTTTT.

CDR3: CASSLGGGDAYEQYF. As DNA, the CDR3 is TGCGCCAGCAGCTTGGGTGGGGGCGACGCCTACGAGCAGTACTTC. The chain joins TRBV5-1 to TRBJ2-7, with a weak D call TRBD1 (6 bases). Germline CDR1 is SGHRS and CDR2 is YFSETQ. Trimming left V 0 bases short and J 2 bases short, with 12 bases between. The CDR3 totals 15 residues.

This sequence joins TRBV11-3 and TRBJ2-5, with no clear D. With 5 bases removed from V and 7 bases from J, the gap between germline ends came to 14 bases. Germline V gene data show CDR1 as SGHNT and CDR2 as YENEEA. The CDR3 consists of 13 residues. The CDR3 DNA is TGTGCCAGCAGCCTCGGACCTTCCGGGACCCAGTACTTC. Translating gives CASSLGPSGTQYF.